A single sample is the source of the 32 T cell receptor beta chains below, sequenced in a study of T cells after yellow fever vaccination (dated by TCRdb to the late 2010s). In light of the paper, this sample's treatment or condition label describes: live attenuated yellow fever vaccine strain. Library creation used 5' RACE. Sequencing relied on an Illumina HiSeq 2500. The public reads were run again by TCRdb, first through fastp at Q25 and then through MiXCR, and only productive beta chains were kept. When rows share a CDR3 protein, they turn into one entry using the most common DNA and genes. Counted in this sample were hundreds of thousands of distinct CDR3 sequences; about a sixth of them appeared once. Approximately 15% of the sample goes to the ten largest clones. The starting material was PBMCs, obtained 5 days after the first yellow fever vaccination. Receptors were obtained from a man younger than 35 who received the YFV17D yellow fever vaccine.

The chain has TRBV7-2 and TRBJ2-7; 7 bases are a match to TRBD1. Trimming at V came to 0 bases and at J to 0 bases, leaving 14 bases not matched to a gene. Germline values: CDR1 SGHTA, CDR2 FQGNSA. The CDR3 sequence is 19 residues long. The CDR3 reads CASSLAGTGWDRFSYEQYF. The CDR3 region has the DNA TGTGCCAGCAGCTTAGCAGGGACGGGGTGGGACAGATTCTCCTACGAGCAGTACTTC.

The chain combines TRBV29-1 with TRBJ1-2; maybe TRBD1 (5 bases). Trimming removed 4 bases from V and 3 bases from J, with 9 bases in between. Germline-derived CDR1 and CDR2 are SQVTM and ANQGSEA. This CDR3 spans 12 amino acids. CDR3 in DNA: TGCAGCGTTGTGGCAGGGTACTATGGCTACACCTTC. Translated: CSVVAGYYGYTF.

This sequence joins TRBV4-3 and TRBJ1-4; maybe TRBD1 (6 bases). The CDR3 spans 14 residues. The V and J ends lost 6 bases and 5 bases respectively, with 13 bases between them. CDR1 is LGHNA and CDR2 is YSLEER in the germline V gene. CDR3 in DNA: TGCGCCAGCAGTTCTAAGGACAGAAATGAAAAACTGTTTTTT. Amino acids: CASSSKDRNEKLFF.

This clonotype was detected only a few times. V is TRBV12-3 or TRBV12-4 and J is TRBJ1-3, with D possibly being TRBD1 (6 bases). The CDR3 totals 13 residues. V was trimmed by 5 bases and J by 3 bases, leaving 8 bases between them. For the CDR3, the DNA is TGTGCCAGCAGTACAGGGCGTGGAAACACCATATATTTT. Translated: CASSTGRGNTIYF.

V and J are TRBV5-1 and TRBJ2-3, with 10 bases fitting TRBD2. Trimming at V came to 4 bases and at J to 6 bases, leaving 11 bases not matched to a gene. The germline gives CDR1 SGHRS, CDR2 YFSETQ. This CDR3 spans 16 amino acids. The CDR3 region is CASSAERGGLADTQYF. The CDR3 DNA reads TGCGCCAGCAGCGCCGAGCGGGGGGGCCTCGCGGATACGCAGTATTTT.

This clonotype was seen repeatedly, ten times or more. One end of the junction is discordant with germline, which a read error may explain. The rearrangement uses TRBV10-3 and TRBJ2-5, with no clear D. Germline CDR1 ENHRY, CDR2 SYGVKD. CDR3 length equals 12 residues. The CDR3 reads CAISESLETQYF. The CDR3 nucleotides read TGTGCCATCAGCGAGTCACTAGAGACCCAGTACTTC.

This clonotype was seen at least ten times. The chain combines TRBV12-3 or TRBV12-4 with TRBJ2-7, with a possible D match to TRBD2 (5 bases). The V gene lost 6 bases and the J gene lost 12 bases, with 15 bases spanning the gap. This CDR3 region has 11 residues. CDR3 amino acids: CASSPDYHRYF. In DNA, the CDR3 is TGTGCCAGCAGCCCCGACTACCACCGGTACTTC.

This chain links TRBV4-3 with TRBJ1-1; the match to TRBD1 covers 8 bases. The CDR3 loop spans 17 amino acids. The V gene's germline CDR1 is LGHNA and CDR2 YSLEER. Trimming removed 0 bases from V and 2 bases from J; junction bases left unmatched: 8. The CDR3 DNA is TGCGCCAGCAGCCAAGAGGGGACAGGCCTTGGAAACACTGAAGCTTTCTTT. Its translation: CASSQEGTGLGNTEAFF.

The rearrangement uses TRBV5-5 and TRBJ1-2; D remains unclear. This CDR3 is 16 amino acids long. V was cut by 0 bases and J by 0 bases, with 12 bases left in between. The V gene's germline CDR1 is SGHKS and CDR2 YYEKEE (reference sequence). The CDR3 sequence is CASSLDPDPTNYGYTF. The CDR3 DNA reads as TGTGCCAGCAGCTTGGATCCAGATCCGACTAACTATGGCTACACCTTC.

Only a few counts were recorded for this clonotype. This chain connects TRBV11-2 to TRBJ2-4; D possibly matches TRBD1 or TRBD2 (5 bases each). The V gene's germline CDR1 is SGHAT and CDR2 FQNNGV. This CDR3 contains 16 residues. V was cut by 1 base and J by 1 base, with 11 bases left in between. The CDR3 here is CASSLAEWGAKNIQYF. For the CDR3, the DNA is TGTGCCAGCAGCTTAGCGGAATGGGGGGCCAAAAACATTCAGTACTTC. Full variable domain (outside the CDR3, taken from reference TRBV11-2 and TRBJ2-4): EAGVAQSPRYKIIEKRQSVAFWCNPISGHATLYWYQQILGQGPKLLIQFQNNGVVDDSQLPKDRFSAERLKGVDSTLKIQPAKLEDSAVYLCASSLAEWGAKNIQYFGAGTRLSVL.

The chain couples TRBV7-8 to TRBJ2-7; D might be TRBD1 (6 bases). V dropped 5 bases and J dropped 0 bases, with 14 bases sitting between them. Germline CDR1 reads SGHVS; CDR2 reads FQNEAQ. The CDR3 has 15 residues. The CDR3 loop is CASSQHQGPSYEQYF. CDR3 bases: TGTGCCAGCAGCCAGCACCAGGGGCCCTCCTACGAGCAGTACTTC.

This clonotype was picked up a small number of times. V is TRBV18 and J is TRBJ2-5, with D perhaps TRBD1 or TRBD2 (6 bases each). The CDR3 is made up of 16 amino acids. The germline V gene has CDR1 KGHSH and CDR2 LQKENI. V dropped 0 bases and J dropped 4 bases, with 15 bases sitting between them. The CDR3 coding sequence is TGTGCCAGCTCACCACCCGGGGGCCCGAGTCGAGAGACCCAGTACTTC. Translating it yields CASSPPGGPSRETQYF.

The sample holds a few counts of this clonotype. V is TRBV29-1 and J is TRBJ1-2, with no clear D. The ends were cut back, 3 bases at V and 5 bases at J, with 7 bases in the middle. The germline V gene has CDR1 SQVTM and CDR2 ANQGSEA. The length of the CDR3 is 11 residues. The CDR3 nucleotides are TGCAGCGTTGAGACGGGTTATGGCTACACCTTC. It yields the protein CSVETGYGYTF.

The chain is built from TRBV28 and TRBJ2-7, with TRBD2 matching over 7 bases. The CDR3 covers 16 residues. CDR1 and CDR2 from the germline V gene are MDHEN and SYDVKM. The trim removed 5 bases at V and 0 bases at J, leaving 10 bases unmatched. CDR3 amino acids: CASSPPGGRFSYEQYV. The CDR3 DNA follows: TGTGCCAGCAGTCCCCCGGGGGGACGGTTCTCCTACGAGCAGTACGTC.

A few counts support this clonotype. The chain employs TRBV5-1 and TRBJ1-1; no reliable D call. Trimming stripped 4 bases from V and 4 bases from J, with 14 bases between. Per the germline V gene, CDR1 is SGHRS and CDR2 is YFSETQ. The CDR3 spans 14 residues. This chain's CDR3 is CASSLGEWTTEAFF. The CDR3 coding sequence is TGCGCCAGCAGCCTCGGTGAGTGGACCACTGAAGCTTTCTTT.

This clonotype was detected many times. V usage is TRBV5-1 and J usage is TRBJ2-3; 8 nucleotides line up with TRBD1. CDR3 length equals 15 residues. Germline V CDR1 and CDR2: SGHRS, YFSETQ. The junction had 8 bases not matched to a gene; V was cut back by 4 bases and J by 4 bases. The CDR3 coding sequence is TGCGCCAGCAGCCTTAGGACAGGGTCAGCAGATACGCAGTATTTT. It yields the protein CASSLRTGSADTQYF.

This clonotype has a count of ten or more. The rearrangement uses TRBV5-1 and TRBJ1-1, with 8 bases that match TRBD1. The germline V gene has CDR1 SGHRS and CDR2 YFSETQ. V was clipped by 3 bases and J by 0 bases; unmatched bases: 7. The CDR3 loop spans 16 amino acids. CDR3 region: CASSWNRGAMNTEAFF. In DNA, the CDR3 is TGCGCCAGCAGCTGGAACAGGGGGGCTATGAACACTGAAGCTTTCTTT.

The genes are TRBV27 and TRBJ2-7, with 8 nucleotides matching TRBD1. The CDR3 is 12 residues long. The V gene end was trimmed by 5 bases and the J gene end by 6 bases; junction bases not matched to a gene: 3. Per the germline V gene, CDR1 is MNHEY and CDR2 is SMNVEV (reference sequence). CDR3 sequence: CASSMTGAEQYF. In DNA form, the CDR3 reads TGTGCCAGCAGTATGACAGGGGCCGAGCAGTACTTC.

This clonotype was counted between two and nine times. V gene TRBV7-9 combines with J gene TRBJ2-1, with 7 bases aligning to TRBD2. Germline trimming cut 1 base from V and 9 bases from J; bases unmatched to any gene: 9. Germline values: CDR1 SEHNR, CDR2 FQNEAQ (reference sequence). The CDR3 length is 15 residues. CDR3 in amino acids: CASSLEGLAAFEQFF. The CDR3 region has the DNA TGTGCCAGCAGCTTAGAGGGGCTAGCGGCTTTTGAGCAGTTCTTC.

The rearrangement uses TRBV7-8 and TRBJ2-1; TRBD2 matches at 7 bases. CDR1 and CDR2 from the germline V gene are SGHVS and FQNEAQ. The CDR3 sequence is 17 residues long. V lost 5 bases and J lost 8; bases outside the gene matches: 18. CDR3 sequence: CASSVGGLGVKNDEQFF. The CDR3 nucleotides are TGTGCCAGCAGCGTCGGGGGGTTAGGGGTTAAAAACGATGAGCAGTTCTTC.

In this sample, this clonotype turned up a few times. The chain employs TRBV7-2 and TRBJ1-4, with 7 positions matching TRBD1. The germline V gene encodes CDR1 SGHTA and CDR2 FQGNSA. Trimming at V came to 4 bases and at J to 7 bases, leaving 6 bases not matched to a gene. The CDR3 has 14 residues. CDR3 region: CASSSRQGPEKLFF. CDR3 sequence (DNA): TGTGCCAGCAGCTCGAGACAGGGACCTGAAAAACTGTTTTTT.

CDR3 in DNA: TGTGCCAGCATCTTGGGAGGGGTCTCCACTGAAGCTTTCTTT. It codes for CASILGGVSTEAFF. V is TRBV12-3 or TRBV12-4 and J is TRBJ1-1; a possible D gene is TRBD1 (5 bases). The CDR3 is 14 residues long. V was cut by 7 bases and J by 4 bases, with 16 bases left in between.

With respect to this clonotype: An end of the junction differs from the germline gene, which may be a read error. Here the CDR3 DNA reads TGTGCCAGCTACCGCACGGGCTTGAAGACCCCGTACTTC. Its translation is CASYRTGLKTPYF. V is TRBV12-3 or TRBV12-4 and J is TRBJ2-5; D is ambiguous. The CDR3 is 13 residues long.

In this sample, this clonotype turned up a few times. The V call is TRBV12-3 or TRBV12-4, the J call TRBJ2-4; D remains ambiguous. V shed 5 bases and J shed 3 bases, with 11 bases lying between them. The CDR3 has 14 residues. DNA for the CDR3: TGTGCCAGCAGTCCCGTAGTCGGCAAAAACATTCAGTACTTC. Encoded protein: CASSPVVGKNIQYF.

The CDR3 sequence is CSARDRRGATDTQYF. CDR3 sequence (DNA): TGCAGTGCTAGAGATCGGCGGGGAGCCACAGATACGCAGTATTTT. The chain employs TRBV20-1 and TRBJ2-3; perhaps TRBD2 as D (6 bases). The CDR3 has 15 amino acids. Trimming pared 0 bases from V and 2 bases from J, leaving 12 bases between. CDR1 and CDR2 (germline): DFQATT, SNEGSKA (reference sequence).

This chain links TRBV20-1 with TRBJ2-3, with TRBD2 identical over 8 bases. Germline-derived CDR1 and CDR2 are DFQATT and SNEGSKA (reference sequence). The CDR3 runs to 14 residues. With V trimmed by 7 bases and J by 4 bases, 10 bases remained unmatched. Here the CDR3 reads CSVSPGGAPDTQYF. CDR3 coding DNA: TGCAGTGTCAGCCCCGGGGGGGCCCCAGATACGCAGTATTTT.

The chain uses TRBV5-4 and TRBJ2-3; no definite D call. Between the trimmed V and J ends, which lost 0 bases and 9 bases, there was a span of 14 bases. CDR1 is SGHNT and CDR2 is YYREEE in the germline V gene (reference sequence). The CDR3 totals 14 residues. In DNA form, the CDR3 reads TGTGCCAGCAGCTTGGGCCGATCCACGGGCACGCAGTATTTT. Translating gives CASSLGRSTGTQYF.

This clonotype was seen at least ten times. This rearrangement joins TRBV6-6 to TRBJ1-5; D is perhaps TRBD1 (5 bases). The CDR3 spans 13 residues. Germline loops: CDR1 MNHNY, CDR2 SVGAGI (reference sequence). Between the trimmed V and J ends, which lost 9 bases and 3 bases, there was a span of 12 bases. CDR3 DNA: TGTGCCAGTCATCGGGACTTCAATCAGCCCCAGCATTTT. Residues: CASHRDFNQPQHF.

This clonotype was recorded a few times. The rearrangement joins TRBV7-8 to TRBJ1-1; D remains ambiguous. Germline loops: CDR1 SGHVS, CDR2 FQNEAQ. Trimming took off 0 bases at V and 2 bases at J, with 13 bases between the two ends. This CDR3 comprises 16 residues. CDR3: CASSLARQFGNTEAFF. CDR3 sequence (DNA): TGTGCCAGCAGCTTAGCTCGTCAGTTTGGTAACACTGAAGCTTTCTTT.

This clonotype appeared many times. This chain uses TRBV4-1 with TRBJ1-1; 7 bases match TRBD1. The CDR3 sequence is 14 residues long. V shed 5 bases and J 6 bases; nucleotides not matched to a gene: 9. CDR1 is MGHRA and CDR2 is YSYEKL in the germline V gene. The CDR3 protein is CASSNYRGRAEAFF. For the CDR3, the DNA is TGCGCCAGCAGCAACTACAGGGGCCGTGCTGAAGCTTTCTTT.

This chain connects TRBV29-1 to TRBJ2-5, with 8 bases identical to TRBD2. Germline V lookup: CDR1 SQVTM, CDR2 ANQGSEA. This CDR3 is 14 amino acids long. The J segment lost 5 bases and the V segment lost 3 bases, leaving 8 bases of the junction unmatched. CDR3 DNA: TGCAGCGTTGAGTTAGCGGGGCTTCTCGAGACCCAGTACTTC. It yields the protein CSVELAGLLETQYF.

In its sample, this clonotype was seen a few times. The V call is TRBV6-1, the J call TRBJ2-7; 10 nucleotides agree with TRBD1. Per germline, CDR1 MNHNS and CDR2 SASEGT. V was pared by 4 bases and J by 3 bases, with 6 bases of the junction left unmatched. The CDR3 consists of 15 residues. CDR3 loop: CASSARQGAVYEQYF. CDR3 sequence (DNA): TGTGCCAGCAGTGCGAGACAGGGGGCGGTCTACGAGCAGTACTTC.